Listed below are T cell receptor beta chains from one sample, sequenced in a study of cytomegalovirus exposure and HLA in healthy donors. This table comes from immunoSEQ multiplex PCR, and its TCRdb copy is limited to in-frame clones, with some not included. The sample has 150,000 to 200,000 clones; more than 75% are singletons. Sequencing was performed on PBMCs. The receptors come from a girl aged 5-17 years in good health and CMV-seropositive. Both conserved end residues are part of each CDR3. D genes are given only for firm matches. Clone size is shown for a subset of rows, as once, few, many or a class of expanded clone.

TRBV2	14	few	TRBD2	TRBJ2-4	TGTGCCAGCAGTCCCTTGACTAGCGAGAACATTCAGTACTTC	CASSPLTSENIQYF
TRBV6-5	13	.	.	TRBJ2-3	TGTGCCAGTCGACCGTCCCGGGGAGATACGCAGTATTTT	CASRPSRGDTQYF
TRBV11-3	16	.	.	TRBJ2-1	TGTGCCAGCAGCTCCCCCACACAGATCCCCTACAATGAGCAGTTCTTC	CASSSPTQIPYNEQFF
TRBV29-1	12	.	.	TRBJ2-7	TGCACCCAAGGCGAGGGAGGTTGCGAGCAGTACTTC	CTQGEGGCEQYF
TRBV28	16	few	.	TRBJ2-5	TGTGCCAGCAGGAGTAGGGGGCTAGCGTACCAAGAGACCCAGTACTTC	CASRSRGLAYQETQYF
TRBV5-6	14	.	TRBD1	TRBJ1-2	TGTGCCAGCAGCTCGGGGACAGGGACGCGCGGCTACACCTTC	CASSSGTGTRGYTF
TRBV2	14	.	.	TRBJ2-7	TGTGCCAGCAGTGAAGCTAGCGGATCCTACGAGCAGTACTTC	CASSEASGSYEQYF
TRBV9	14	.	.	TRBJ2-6	TGTGCCAGCAGCCGCAGCGCTGGGGCCAACGTCCTGACTTTC	CASSRSAGANVLTF
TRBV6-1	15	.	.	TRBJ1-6	TGTGCCAGCAGTGAAGTCACAGGCCTAAATTCACCCCTCCACTTT	CASSEVTGLNSPLHF
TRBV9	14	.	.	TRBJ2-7	TGTGCCAGCAGCGGCCTTCGGGGGTCCTACGAGCAGTACTTC	CASSGLRGSYEQYF
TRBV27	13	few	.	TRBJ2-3	TGTGCCAGCAGTTTACTGAGCACAGATACGCAGTATTTT	CASSLLSTDTQYF
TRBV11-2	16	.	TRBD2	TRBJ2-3	TGTGCCAGCAGCCCCGTAGCGGGGGAGCCCACAGATACGCAGTATTTT	CASSPVAGEPTDTQYF
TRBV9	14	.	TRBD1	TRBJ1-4	TGTGCCAGCAGCCAAGGACAGGGGGCAGAAAAACTGTTTTTT	CASSQGQGAEKLFF
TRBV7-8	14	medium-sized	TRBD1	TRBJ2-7	TGTGCCAGCAGCCCCGACAGGGTTCAAGACGAGCAGTACTTC	CASSPDRVQDEQYF
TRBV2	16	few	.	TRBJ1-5	TGTGCCAGCAGTGATGAGGACAGTATTGGCAATCAGCCCCAGCATTTT	CASSDEDSIGNQPQHF
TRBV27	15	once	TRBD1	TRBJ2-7	TGTGCCAGCGGAAAGGGCAGGGGGCCCTCGGACGAGCAGTACTTC	CASGKGRGPSDEQYF
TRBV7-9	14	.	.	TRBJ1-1	TGTGCCAGCAGCCGAATTACAGGGAACGCTGAAGCTTTCTTT	CASSRITGNAEAFF
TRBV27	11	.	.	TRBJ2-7	TGTGCCACCTCCCGGGGCTACGAGCAGTACTTC	CATSRGYEQYF
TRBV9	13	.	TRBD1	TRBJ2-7	TGTGCCAGCAGCGTTTTACAGGGGGACGAGCAGTACTTC	CASSVLQGDEQYF
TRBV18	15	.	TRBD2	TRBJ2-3	TGTGCCTCATCAACGGCGGGAGGGCCCCCAGATACGCAGTATTTT	CASSTAGGPPDTQYF
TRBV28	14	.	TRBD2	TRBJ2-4	TGTGCCAGCATCGGGGGGACTGGCAAAAACATTCAGTACTTC	CASIGGTGKNIQYF
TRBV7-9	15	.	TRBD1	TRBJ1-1	TGTGCCAGCAGCCTCGACCGGGACAGGGGGGCTGAAGCTTTCTTT	CASSLDRDRGAEAFF
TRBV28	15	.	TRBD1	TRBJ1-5	TGTGCCAGCAGTTCTGACAGGGGGATGAACCAGCCCCAGCATTTT	CASSSDRGMNQPQHF
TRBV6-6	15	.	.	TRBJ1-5	TGTGCCAGCAGTTGGCGGGCAGCTAGCAATCAGCCCCAGCATTTT	CASSWRAASNQPQHF
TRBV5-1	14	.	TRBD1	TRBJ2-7	TGCGCCAGCAGCCAGGGACAGGGGTTCCACGAGCAGTACTTC	CASSQGQGFHEQYF
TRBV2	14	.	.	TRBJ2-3	TGTGCCGGGAGAATCCCCCAGAACACAGATACGCAGTATTTT	CAGRIPQNTDTQYF
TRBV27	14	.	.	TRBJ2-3	TGTGCCAGCAGTTTAGCCCTACCCACAGATACGCAGTATTTT	CASSLALPTDTQYF
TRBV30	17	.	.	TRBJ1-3	TGTGCCTGGAGCGTCGGGGTCTTGACAGGCTCTGGAAACACCATATATTTT	CAWSVGVLTGSGNTIYF
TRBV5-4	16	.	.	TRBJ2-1	TGTGCCAGCAGCCCTCAGGGACACAGGCGTGGGGATGAGCAGTTCTTC	CASSPQGHRRGDEQFF
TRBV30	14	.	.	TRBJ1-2	TGTGCCTGGAGTGTGGGGGCTGGAGCGGATGGCTACACCTTC	CAWSVGAGADGYTF
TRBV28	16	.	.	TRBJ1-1	TGTGCCAGCAGTTTATGCATAGACAGTCGGAACACTGAAGCTTTCTTT	CASSLCIDSRNTEAFF
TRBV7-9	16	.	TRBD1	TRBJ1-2	TGTGCCAGCAGCTTAGCGCTGGGAGACAGGGCCTTTGGCTACACCTTC	CASSLALGDRAFGYTF
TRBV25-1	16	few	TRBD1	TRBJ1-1	TGTGCCAGCAGTGAATTGGACAGGGAAAAGAACACTGAAGCTTTCTTT	CASSELDREKNTEAFF
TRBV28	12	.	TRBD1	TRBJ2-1	TGTGCCAGCAGCCATAGGGACAGGACATGGTTCTTC	CASSHRDRTWFF
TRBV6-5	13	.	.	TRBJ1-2	TGTGCCAGCAGCAAGGACACTAACTATGGCTACACCTTC	CASSKDTNYGYTF
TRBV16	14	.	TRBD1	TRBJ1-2	TGTGCCAGCAGCCAATCCCCGGACAGGGATGGCTACACCTTC	CASSQSPDRDGYTF
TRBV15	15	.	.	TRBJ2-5	TGTGCCACCAGCAGAGAGACTAGTCTCCGAGAGACCCAGTACTTC	CATSRETSLRETQYF
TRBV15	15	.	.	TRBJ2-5	TGTGCCACCAGCTTTGAAAGGGGCCTTAGGGGGACCCAGTACTTC	CATSFERGLRGTQYF
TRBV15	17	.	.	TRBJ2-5	TGTGCCACCAGCAGCTGGGATCAGGGTCGAGACCAAGAGACCCAGTACTTC	CATSSWDQGRDQETQYF
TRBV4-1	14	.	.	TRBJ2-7	TGCGCCAGCAGCGGACACGGCGGGACCTACGAGCAGTACTTC	CASSGHGGTYEQYF
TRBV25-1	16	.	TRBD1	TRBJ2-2	TGTGCCAGCAGTCTTTGGACAGGGGGCCAGACCGGGGAGCTGTTTTTT	CASSLWTGGQTGELFF
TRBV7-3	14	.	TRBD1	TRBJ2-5	TGTGCCAGCAGTAAGGGACAGGGGCAAGAGACCCAGTACTTC	CASSKGQGQETQYF
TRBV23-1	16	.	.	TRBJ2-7	TGCGCCAGCAGTCAATCGCCCAGGGGGGATCTCTACGAGCAGTACTTC	CASSQSPRGDLYEQYF
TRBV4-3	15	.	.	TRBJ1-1	TGCGCCAGCAGCCAGACGGACAGCCCGAACACTGAAGCTTTCTTT	CASSQTDSPNTEAFF
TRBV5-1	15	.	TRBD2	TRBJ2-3	TGCGCCAGCAGCCCGGGACTAGCGGGATTCGATACGCAGTATTTT	CASSPGLAGFDTQYF